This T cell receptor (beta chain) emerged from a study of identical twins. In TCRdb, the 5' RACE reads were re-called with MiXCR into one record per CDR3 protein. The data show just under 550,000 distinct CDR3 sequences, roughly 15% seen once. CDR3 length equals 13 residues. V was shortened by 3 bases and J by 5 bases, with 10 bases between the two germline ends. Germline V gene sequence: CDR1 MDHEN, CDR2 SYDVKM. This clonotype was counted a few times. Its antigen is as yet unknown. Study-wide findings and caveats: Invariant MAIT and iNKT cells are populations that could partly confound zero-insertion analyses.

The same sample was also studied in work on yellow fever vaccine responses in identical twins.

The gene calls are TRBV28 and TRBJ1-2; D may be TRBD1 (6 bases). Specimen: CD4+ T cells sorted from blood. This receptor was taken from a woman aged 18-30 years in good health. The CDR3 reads CASSFGTPYGYTF. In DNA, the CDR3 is TGTGCCAGCAGTTTCGGGACACCATATGGCTACACCTTC.